The next 32 T cell receptor beta chains were all read from a single sample in a study of human T cells and chemical hapten exposure. In TCRdb, the RACE reads were re-called with MiXCR into one record per CDR3 protein. Here the sample spans a few hundred thousand distinct CDR3 sequences, about 6% being singletons. Time point reported: patch test 2, 6 weeks after DPC sensitization. Treatment: therapeutic diphenylcyclopropenone sensitization with weekly scalp DPC. Material: whole blood, obtained in connection with sensitization to the hapten diphenylcyclopropenone (DPC). The receptors shown here come from a young woman with alopecia areata. Some clones in this sample may be carry-over from other donors' samples.

This clonotype appeared a few times. The chain joins TRBV7-2 to TRBJ2-1; TRBD1 matches at 7 bases. With V trimmed by 3 bases and J by 2 bases, 4 bases remained unmatched. CDR3 length: 15 amino acids. Looked up from germline, CDR1 is SGHTA and CDR2 is FQGNSA. The CDR3 DNA is TGTGCCAGCAGCTTTGACAGGGCCACCTACAATGAGCAGTTCTTC. It encodes CASSFDRATYNEQFF.

The V gene is TRBV4-3, the J gene TRBJ2-1; the match to TRBD1 covers 11 bases. The trim removed 3 bases at V and 2 bases at J, leaving 3 bases unmatched. The CDR3 totals 16 residues. The germline gives CDR1 LGHNA, CDR2 YSLEER. CDR3 bases: TGCGCCAGCAGCCAGGCGGACAGGGGGCCCTACAATGAGCAGTTCTTC. As protein: CASSQADRGPYNEQFF.

This clonotype was picked up many times. This chain uses TRBV29-1 with TRBJ1-1, with TRBD1 matching over 10 bases. V gave up 4 bases and J gave up 6 bases; unmatched junction bases: 5. The CDR3 loop spans 13 amino acids. CDR1 and CDR2 (germline): SQVTM, ANQGSEA. The DNA of the CDR3 is TGCAGCGTTGGACAGGGGGCGAGGTCTGAAGCTTTCTTT. Protein product: CSVGQGARSEAFF.

This clonotype has just a few counts. The chain links TRBV12-3 or TRBV12-4 to TRBJ1-2, with 10 bases that match TRBD1. The CDR3 runs to 14 residues. With V trimmed by 3 bases and J by 4 bases, 2 bases remained unmatched. CDR3 bases: TGTGCCAGCAGTTTTGACAGGGGGCCCTATGGCTACACCTTC. Protein product: CASSFDRGPYGYTF.

The genes are TRBV21-1 and TRBJ2-7; the table names TRBD1, a call not compared with the DNA. TRBV21-1 is a pseudogene segment. The CDR3 consists of 14 residues. The chain's CDR3 is CASSAYSGIYEQYF. DNA for the CDR3: TGTGCCAGCAGCGCCTACTCGGGAATCTACGAGCAGTACTTC.

The rearrangement joins TRBV12-3 or TRBV12-4 to TRBJ1-1; D is perhaps TRBD1 (5 bases). With 3 bases removed from V and 1 base from J, the gap between germline ends came to 9 bases. The length of the CDR3 is 14 residues. CDR3 sequence (DNA): TGTGCCAGCAGTTTTGGGGCGGGGAACACTGAAGCTTTCTTT. Translated, it gives CASSFGAGNTEAFF.

The chain uses TRBV7-9 and TRBJ2-7; D tentatively fits TRBD1 or TRBD2 (5 bases each). Trimming took off 4 bases at V and 4 bases at J, with 14 bases between the two ends. This CDR3 is 14 amino acids long. Germline V gene sequence: CDR1 SEHNR, CDR2 FQNEAQ (reference sequence). The CDR3 nucleotides read TGTGCCAGCAGCTCGACCGGGACCGTATACGAGCAGTACTTC. This translates into CASSSTGTVYEQYF. Variable domain in full (rest from reference TRBV7-9 and TRBJ2-7): DTGVSQNPRHKITKRGQNVTFRCDPISEHNRLYWYRQTLGQGPEFLTYFQNEAQLEKSRLLSDRFSAERPKGSFSTLEIQRTEQGDSAMYLCASSSTGTVYEQYFGPGTRLTVT.

The rearrangement uses TRBV29-1 and TRBJ1-1, with 8 bases identical to TRBD1. CDR1 is SQVTM and CDR2 is ANQGSEA in the germline V gene. V trimming: 5 bases; J trimming: 5 bases; junction bases outside the gene matches: 10. The CDR3 totals 14 residues. CDR3 coding DNA: TGCAGCGTTACCGACAGGGGCCGGGAGACTGAAGCTTTCTTT. Translating gives CSVTDRGRETEAFF.

The sample holds many counts of this clonotype. The genes are TRBV5-1 and TRBJ1-1; 9 bases line up with TRBD1. The ends lost 4 bases at V and 4 bases at J; junction bases unmatched: 11. The CDR3 runs 16 residues. CDR1 and CDR2 from the germline V gene are SGHRS and YFSETQ. The CDR3 here is CASSPGPQGASTEAFF. The CDR3, as DNA: TGCGCCAGCAGCCCGGGCCCACAGGGGGCGAGCACTGAAGCTTTCTTT.

The chain carries TRBV4-1 and TRBJ1-3; D is unclear. The CDR3 extends over 15 amino acids. Germline CDR1 reads MGHRA; CDR2 reads YSYEKL. The V and J ends lost 2 bases and 4 bases respectively, with 12 bases between them. The CDR3 bases are TGCGCCAGCAGCCAACTGGAGGACCGCGGAAACACCATATATTTT. It specifies CASSQLEDRGNTIYF.

This clonotype came up many times. The chain has TRBV24-1 and TRBJ2-3; 7 bases match TRBD1. The CDR3 is 17 residues long. The germline gives CDR1 KGHDR, CDR2 SFDVKD. Unmatched junction bases numbered 18, after V lost 9 bases and J lost 4 bases. CDR3 sequence reads: CATDRRGYRGSPDTQYF. The CDR3 bases are TGTGCCACCGACCGTCGGGGCTACAGGGGTAGCCCAGATACGCAGTATTTT.

This clonotype was picked up a small number of times. The gene calls are TRBV28 and TRBJ1-6; D may be TRBD1 (6 bases). Germline CDR1 MDHEN, CDR2 SYDVKM. V lost 3 bases and J 7 bases, leaving 13 bases between the germline ends. The CDR3 loop spans 15 amino acids. This CDR3 is CASSFGGGRNSPLHF. CDR3 sequence (DNA): TGTGCCAGCAGTTTTGGGGGGGGGCGGAATTCACCCCTCCACTTT.

This clonotype was seen many times. The rearrangement uses TRBV12-3 or TRBV12-4 and TRBJ1-4; 11 bases are shared with TRBD1. The CDR3 runs 14 residues. Unmatched junction bases numbered 4, after V lost 5 bases and J lost 8 bases. CDR3 in amino acids: CASSPGTGGEKLFF. The CDR3 DNA reads as TGTGCCAGCAGTCCCGGGACAGGGGGAGAAAAACTGTTTTTT.

CDR3: CASSYSGTSGGNEQYF. CDR3 coding DNA: TGTGCCAGCAGTTACTCCGGGACTAGCGGGGGCAACGAGCAGTACTTC. The chain has TRBV6-5 and TRBJ2-7, with 14 bases lining up with TRBD2. Germline CDR1 MNHEY, CDR2 SVGAGI. J lost 5 bases, V lost 0 bases, and 3 bases had no gene match. This CDR3 is 16 amino acids long.

This clonotype has only a few counts. The genes are TRBV25-1 and TRBJ2-7; D is possibly TRBD2 (6 bases). Trimming stripped 5 bases from V and 0 bases from J, with 11 bases between. CDR3 length equals 14 residues. Germline V lookup: CDR1 MGHDK, CDR2 SYGVNS. CDR3: CASSIGGTSYEQYF. DNA of the CDR3: TGTGCCAGCAGTATCGGGGGTACCTCCTACGAGCAGTACTTC.

At least ten counts were recorded for this clonotype. The chain links TRBV15 to TRBJ2-1, with TRBD1 as a possible D gene (6 bases). Per germline, CDR1 LNHNV and CDR2 YYDKDF (reference sequence). Deletions cut 1 base from V and 8 bases from J, with 15 bases between. The CDR3 is 15 residues long. The CDR3 protein is CATSRGGGVMDEQFF. In DNA form, the CDR3 reads TGTGCCACCAGCAGAGGAGGGGGTGTAATGGATGAGCAGTTCTTC.

The V call is TRBV20-1, the J call TRBJ2-7; the match to TRBD1 covers 9 bases. Germline CDR1 is DFQATT and CDR2 is SNEGSKA (reference sequence). V trimming: 6 bases; J trimming: 0 bases; junction bases outside the gene matches: 6. The CDR3 totals 14 residues. The DNA of the CDR3 is TGCAGTGCACCCCCGACAGGGGGCTCCTACGAGCAGTACTTC. Amino acids: CSAPPTGGSYEQYF.

This clonotype was detected ten times or more. V and J are TRBV29-1 and TRBJ1-2; 8 bases line up with TRBD1. V lost 5 bases, J lost 12 bases, and 11 bases stayed unmatched. Germline V gene lookup returns CDR1 SQVTM and CDR2 ANQGSEA. The CDR3 is made up of 12 amino acids. This CDR3 reads CSVNGGTGGDTF. CDR3 sequence (DNA): TGCAGCGTTAACGGAGGGACAGGTGGAGACACCTTC.

This clonotype appeared a few times. The chain combines TRBV6-2 or TRBV6-3 with TRBJ2-6, with a weak D call TRBD2 (6 bases). The V end was cut by 0 bases, the J end by 4 bases, with 16 bases between. Germline values: CDR1 MNHEY, CDR2 SVGEGT. CDR3 length: 18 residues. CDR3 coding DNA: TGTGCCAGCAGTTACTCGAGGGACTTAAGTGCCGGGGCCAACGTCCTGACTTTC. Residues: CASSYSRDLSAGANVLTF.

The chain employs TRBV7-2 and TRBJ1-5, with D uncertain. Per germline, CDR1 SGHTA and CDR2 FQGNSA. The CDR3 has 14 amino acids. Trimming left V 1 base short and J 1 base short, with 5 bases between. The CDR3 DNA reads TGTGCCAGCAGCTTAGGAACAAGCAATCAGCCCCAGCATTTT. It yields the protein CASSLGTSNQPQHF.

This clonotype occurred many times. The chain recombines TRBV6-5 with TRBJ2-5; 10 nucleotides agree with TRBD2. The CDR3 is 15 residues long. Germline assignment: CDR1 MNHEY and CDR2 SVGAGI. The V segment lost 7 bases and the J segment 5 bases; nucleotides outside the gene matches: 10. CDR3 sequence: CASTLSGGYEETQYF. The CDR3, as DNA: TGTGCCAGCACCCTTAGCGGGGGGTATGAGGAGACCCAGTACTTC.

The chain combines TRBV21-1 with TRBJ1-5; TRBD1 is taken as the D call from the table, unchecked against the DNA. TRBV21-1 constitutes a pseudogene. CDR3 length equals 16 residues. The CDR3 DNA follows: TGTGCCAGCAGCACGGGGGGACCGATGCTCAATCAGCCCCAGCATTTT. Amino acid sequence: CASSTGGPMLNQPQHF.

There are many counts of this clonotype. This chain joins TRBV6-2 or TRBV6-3 and TRBJ1-1; no reliable D call. The V end lost 6 bases, the J end lost 5 bases, and 13 bases lay between the germline ends. The CDR3 is 13 residues long. Germline CDR1 reads MNHEY; CDR2 reads SVGEGT. The CDR3, as DNA: TGTGCCAGCAGGAAGGGTGCGGTAACTGAAGCTTTCTTT. This translates into CASRKGAVTEAFF.

This clonotype has a count of ten or more. The junction departs from the called germline gene at one end, perhaps through a read error. The rearrangement links TRBV6-6 to TRBJ2-1; 10 nucleotides align to TRBD1. The CDR3 consists of 13 residues. The germline V gene has CDR1 MNHNY and CDR2 SVGAGI (reference sequence). The CDR3 region has the DNA TGTGCCAGCAGTTCCCTTGGGACAGGGGATCCGGTCTTC. Its translation is CASSSLGTGDPVF.

This clonotype was seen more than once but under ten times. The chain combines TRBV6-5 with TRBJ2-5, with TRBD2 matching 15 bases. Losses at the gene ends were 8 bases for V and 5 bases for J; bases not matched to a gene: 3. CDR1 MNHEY and CDR2 SVGAGI come from the germline V gene. The CDR3 has 14 residues. Written as DNA, the CDR3 is TGTGCCAGCGGGACTAGCGGGGGGCGGGAGACCCAGTACTTC. It encodes CASGTSGGRETQYF.

The table lists this clonotype with a few counts. This chain uses TRBV6-2 or TRBV6-3 with TRBJ1-2; D ambiguous. Germline V gives CDR1 MNHEY, CDR2 SVGEGT. CDR3 length equals 10 residues. The V end lost 3 bases, the J end lost 8 bases, and 4 bases lay between the germline ends. The CDR3 coding sequence is TGTGCCAGCAGTTATAAGGGCTACACCTTC. This gives the protein CASSYKGYTF.

This clonotype turned up a few times. CDR3 loop: CASGNTGPEAFF. For the CDR3, the DNA is TGTGCCAGCGGAAATACTGGGCCTGAAGCTTTCTTT. The chain recombines TRBV11-2 with TRBJ1-1; D unresolved. Germline CDR1 reads SGHAT; CDR2 reads FQNNGV. V was shortened by 8 bases and J by 6 bases, with 13 bases between the two germline ends. This CDR3 contains 12 residues.

In its sample, this clonotype was seen many times. The chain links TRBV7-3 to TRBJ1-1; the match to TRBD1 covers 7 bases. CDR3 size: 13 residues. Trimming cost V 3 bases and J 6 bases; bases outside gene matches: 4. Germline CDR1 is SGHTA and CDR2 is FQGTGA. CDR3 loop: CASSFGGTAEAFF. The CDR3 DNA is TGTGCCAGCAGCTTTGGAGGGACAGCTGAAGCTTTCTTT. The full variable domain, completed using reference TRBV7-3 and TRBJ1-1, is GAGVSQTPSNKVTEKGKYVELRCDPISGHTALYWYRQSLGQGPEFLIYFQGTGAADDSGLPNDRFFAVRPEGSVSTLKIQRTERGDSAVYLCASSFGGTAEAFFGQGTRLTVV.

This clonotype was seen only a few times. The rearrangement joins TRBV7-8 to TRBJ1-5; 7 bases agree with TRBD1. Trimming took 4 bases from V and 1 from J; bases not matched to a gene: 4. From germline, CDR1 is SGHVS and CDR2 FQNEAQ. The CDR3 extends over 15 amino acids. The CDR3: CASSSATGSNQPQHF. CDR3 nucleotide sequence: TGTGCCAGCAGCTCCGCGACAGGGAGCAATCAGCCCCAGCATTTT.

This clonotype was recorded a few times. This chain joins TRBV11-3 and TRBJ1-2; TRBD1 matches at 9 bases. V lost 0 bases, J lost 4 bases, and 6 bases stayed unmatched. The CDR3 runs to 16 residues. Germline V gene lookup returns CDR1 SGHNT and CDR2 YENEEA. CDR3 nucleotides: TGTGCCAGCAGCTTAGATCCCCCGGACAGGGGCTATGGCTACACCTTC. Translated: CASSLDPPDRGYGYTF.

The V and J genes are TRBV3-1 and TRBJ1-4; D is unresolved. The CDR3 has 12 amino acids. The germline V gene encodes CDR1 LGHDT and CDR2 YNNKEL (reference sequence). V lost 2 bases and J lost 8, with 6 bases in between. Here the CDR3 DNA reads TGTGCCAGCAGCCAACCTGGCGAAAAACTGTTTTTT. It encodes CASSQPGEKLFF.

This clonotype came up a few times. The chain links TRBV28 to TRBJ1-4; maybe TRBD1 (5 bases). Germline V gives CDR1 MDHEN, CDR2 SYDVKM. The ends were cut back, 3 bases at V and 8 bases at J, with 16 bases in the middle. This CDR3 has 15 residues. The CDR3 sequence: CASSFKQGAWEKLFF. As DNA, the CDR3 is TGTGCCAGCAGTTTCAAACAAGGGGCGTGGGAAAAACTGTTTTTT. The entire variable domain, with the rest obtained from reference TRBV28 and TRBJ1-4, is as follows: DVKVTQSSRYLVKRTGEKVFLECVQDMDHENMFWYRQDPGLGLRLIYFSYDVKMKEKGDIPEGYSVSREKKERFSLILESASTNQTSMYLCASSFKQGAWEKLFFGSGTQLSVL.